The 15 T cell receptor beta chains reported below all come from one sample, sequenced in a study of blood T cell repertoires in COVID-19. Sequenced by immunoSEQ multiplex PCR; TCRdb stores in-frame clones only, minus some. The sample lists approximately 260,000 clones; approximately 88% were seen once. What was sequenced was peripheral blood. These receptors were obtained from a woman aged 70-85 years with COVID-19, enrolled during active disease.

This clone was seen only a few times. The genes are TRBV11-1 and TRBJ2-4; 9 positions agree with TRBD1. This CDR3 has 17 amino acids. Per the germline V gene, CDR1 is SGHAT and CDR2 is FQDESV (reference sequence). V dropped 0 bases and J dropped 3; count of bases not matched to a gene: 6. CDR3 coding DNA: TGTGCCAGCAGCTTAGCCCGGACAGGGGATGACAAAAACATTCAGTACTTC. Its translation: CASSLARTGDDKNIQYF.

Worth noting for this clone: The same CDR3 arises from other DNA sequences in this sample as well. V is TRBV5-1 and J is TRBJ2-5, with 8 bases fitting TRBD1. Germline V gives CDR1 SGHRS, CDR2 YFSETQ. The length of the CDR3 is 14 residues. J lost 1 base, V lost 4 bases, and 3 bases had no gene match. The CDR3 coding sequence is TGCGCCAGCAGCCCCGGACAGGGCCAAGAGACCCAGTACTTC. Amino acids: CASSPGQGQETQYF.

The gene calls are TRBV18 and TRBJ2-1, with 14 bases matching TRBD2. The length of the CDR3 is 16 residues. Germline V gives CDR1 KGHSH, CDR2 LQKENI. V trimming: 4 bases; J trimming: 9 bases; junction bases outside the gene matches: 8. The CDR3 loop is CASSRPGLAGVGEQFF. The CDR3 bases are TGTGCCAGCTCACGCCCGGGACTAGCGGGAGTTGGTGAGCAGTTCTTC.

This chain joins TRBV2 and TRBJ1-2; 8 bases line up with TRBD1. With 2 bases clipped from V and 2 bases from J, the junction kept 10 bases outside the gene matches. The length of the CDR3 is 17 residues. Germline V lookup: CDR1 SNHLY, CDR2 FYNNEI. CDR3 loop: CASSETFLRTGNYGYTF. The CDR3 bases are TGTGCCAGCAGTGAAACTTTTCTTCGGACAGGGAACTATGGCTACACCTTC.

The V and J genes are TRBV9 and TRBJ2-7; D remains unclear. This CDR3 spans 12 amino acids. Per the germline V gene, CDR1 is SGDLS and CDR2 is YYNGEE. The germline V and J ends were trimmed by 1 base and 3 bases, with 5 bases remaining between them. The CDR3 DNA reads TGTGCCAGCAGCGTAAACAGCTACGAGCAGTACTTC. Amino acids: CASSVNSYEQYF.

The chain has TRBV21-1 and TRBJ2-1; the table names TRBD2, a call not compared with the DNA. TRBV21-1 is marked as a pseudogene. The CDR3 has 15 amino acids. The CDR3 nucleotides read TGTGCCAGCAGCGAGCTAGCGGGAGGGCCCAATGAGCAGTTCTTC. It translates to CASSELAGGPNEQFF.

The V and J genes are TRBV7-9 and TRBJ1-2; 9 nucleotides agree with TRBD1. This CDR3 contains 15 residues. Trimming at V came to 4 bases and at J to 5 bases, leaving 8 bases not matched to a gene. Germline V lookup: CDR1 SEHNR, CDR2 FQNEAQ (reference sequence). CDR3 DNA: TGTGCCAGCAGCTCCGGGACAGGGCAGGGGTATGGCTACACCTTC. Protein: CASSSGTGQGYGYTF.

The CDR3 DNA sequence: TGTGCCAGCAGCCAGGGGCGAGTTATCACCTACGAGCAGTACTTC. Protein: CASSQGRVITYEQYF. V gene TRBV3-1 (or the pseudogene TRBV3-2) combines with J gene TRBJ2-7, with D possibly TRBD1 on 5 matching bases. The germline CDR1 and CDR2 sequences are LGHDT and YNNKEL (reference sequence). Deletions cut 3 bases from V and 2 bases from J, with 14 bases between. The CDR3 contains 15 residues.

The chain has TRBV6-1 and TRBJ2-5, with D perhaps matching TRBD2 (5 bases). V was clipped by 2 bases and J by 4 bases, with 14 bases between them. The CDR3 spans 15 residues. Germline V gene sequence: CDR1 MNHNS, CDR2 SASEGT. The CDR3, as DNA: TGTGCCAGCAGTGAACGCGGGTATTCTAGAGAGACCCAGTACTTC. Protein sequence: CASSERGYSRETQYF.

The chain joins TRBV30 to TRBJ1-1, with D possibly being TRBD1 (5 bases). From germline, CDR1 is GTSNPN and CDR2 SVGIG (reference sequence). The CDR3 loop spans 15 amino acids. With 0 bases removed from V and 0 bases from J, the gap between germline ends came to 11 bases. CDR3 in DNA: TGTGCCTGGAGTGTACGCGACAGAATGAACACTGAAGCTTTCTTT. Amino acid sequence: CAWSVRDRMNTEAFF.

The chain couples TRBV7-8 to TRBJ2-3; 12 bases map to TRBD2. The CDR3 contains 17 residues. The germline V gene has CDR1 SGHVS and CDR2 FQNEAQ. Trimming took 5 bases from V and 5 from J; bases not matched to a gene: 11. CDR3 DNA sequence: TGTGCCAGCAGCCAAAGGCCTAGCGGGAGGGCGGGAGATACGCAGTATTTT. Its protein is CASSQRPSGRAGDTQYF.

The CDR3 DNA sequence: TGTGCCAGCAGCGTTCCTAGCCCCGGGACAGGGGTTTGGTACGAGCAGTACTTC. Its protein product is CASSVPSPGTGVWYEQYF. The rearrangement links TRBV9 to TRBJ2-7; 10 bases are shared with TRBD1. The CDR3 consists of 18 residues. Per the germline V gene, CDR1 is SGDLS and CDR2 is YYNGEE. V shed 2 bases, J shed 4 bases, and the junction held 15 bases outside the gene matches.

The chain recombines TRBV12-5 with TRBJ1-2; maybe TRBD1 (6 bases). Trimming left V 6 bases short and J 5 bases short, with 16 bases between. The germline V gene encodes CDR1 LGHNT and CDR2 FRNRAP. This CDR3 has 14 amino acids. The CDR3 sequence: CASGRQVPPYGYTF. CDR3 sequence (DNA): TGTGCTAGTGGCCGACAGGTCCCTCCGTATGGCTACACCTTC.

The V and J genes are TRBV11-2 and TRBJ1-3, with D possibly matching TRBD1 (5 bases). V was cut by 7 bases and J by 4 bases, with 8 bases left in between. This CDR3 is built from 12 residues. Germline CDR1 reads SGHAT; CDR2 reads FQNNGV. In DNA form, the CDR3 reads TGTGCCAGCACCCGGGGGGGAAACACCATATATTTT. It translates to CASTRGGNTIYF.

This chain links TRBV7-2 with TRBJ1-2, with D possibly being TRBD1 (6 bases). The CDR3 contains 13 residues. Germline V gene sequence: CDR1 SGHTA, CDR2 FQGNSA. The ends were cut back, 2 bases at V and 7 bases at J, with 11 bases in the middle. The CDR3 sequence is CASSLYRDRGYTF. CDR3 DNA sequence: TGTGCCAGCAGCTTATACAGGGACCGTGGCTACACCTTC.